This TCR beta chain was observed in a study of T cells in Graves' hyperthyroidism and ophthalmopathy. Findings and limits, study-wide: Blood held most thyroid clonotypes expanded above 0.001 frequency.

It was RNA transcripts that yielded the amplified TCR beta CDR3 regions. RT-PCR in the first round (using the HTBI primer set) targeted the TCR CDR3. MiXCR was run by TCRdb on the multiplex PCR reads, yielding one entry per CDR3 protein. The sample consists of roughly 250,000 distinct CDR3 sequences, 15% to 20% of them appearing once. Uncontrolled infection, other autoimmune disease, pregnancy or lactation barred patients from enrollment. For the diagnoses, clinical symptoms, serum thyroxine and TRAb, thyroid ultrasound and orbital computed tomography were used. V was clipped by 6 bases and J by 1 base, with 13 bases between them. The CDR3 runs to 15 residues. Germline CDR1 is LGHDT and CDR2 is YNNKEL (reference sequence). On this clonotype: The antigen is not known.

This chain connects TRBV3-1 to TRBJ1-3, with D tentatively TRBD1 (6 bases). Input material: blood. The receptor comes from a woman aged 18-29 years with Graves' ophthalmopathy. CDR3 DNA: TGTGCCAGCAGTCAACAAGGGGGGTCTGGAAACACCATATATTTT. Protein product: CASSQQGGSGNTIYF. The full variable domain, rest sourced from reference TRBV3-1 and TRBJ1-3, is DTAVSQTPKYLVTQMGNDKSIKCEQNLGHDTMYWYKQDSKKFLKIMFSYNNKELIINETVPNRFSPKSPDKAHLNLHINSLELGDSAVYFCASSQQGGSGNTIYFGEGSWLTVV.